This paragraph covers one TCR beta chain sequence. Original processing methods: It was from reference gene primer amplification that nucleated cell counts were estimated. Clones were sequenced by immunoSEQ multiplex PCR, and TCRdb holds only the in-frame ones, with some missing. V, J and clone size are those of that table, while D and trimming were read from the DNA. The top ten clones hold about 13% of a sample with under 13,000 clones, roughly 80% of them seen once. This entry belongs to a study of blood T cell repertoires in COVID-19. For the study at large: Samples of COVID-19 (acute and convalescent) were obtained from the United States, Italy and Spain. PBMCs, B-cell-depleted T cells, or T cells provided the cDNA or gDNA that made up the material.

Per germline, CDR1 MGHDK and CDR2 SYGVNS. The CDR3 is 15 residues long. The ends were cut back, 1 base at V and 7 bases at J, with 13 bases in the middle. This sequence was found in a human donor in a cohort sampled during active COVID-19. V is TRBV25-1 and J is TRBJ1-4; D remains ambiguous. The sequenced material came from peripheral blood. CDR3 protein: CASSEFLHTGEKLFF. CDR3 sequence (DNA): TGTGCCAGCAGTGAATTTCTTCATACCGGTGAAAAACTGTTTTTT.